The table lists the clone carrying this TCR beta chain with a count of one. This sample was taken from a study of shared clonotypes between healthy human individuals. Naivety among CD8 cells was defined by CD45RO negativity and positive CCR7 selection, thereby excluding terminally differentiated effector memory CD45RA+ cells. Assay: immunoSEQ multiplex PCR; the TCRdb copy retains only in-frame clones and omits some. The top ten hold less than 0.3% of the sample, which has fewer than 1 million clones, roughly 96% seen once. The sequenced sample was naive CD8+ T cells sorted from blood. The TCR comes from a man younger than 45 in good health.

In nucleotides, the CDR3 is TGTGCCATCAGTGAGTTCGCGTCAACTGCAACTAATGAAAAACTGTTTTTT. It specifies CAISEFASTATNEKLFF. This chain joins TRBV10-3 and TRBJ1-4; D unclear. V dropped 1 base and J dropped 0 bases, with 12 bases sitting between them. Germline assignment: CDR1 ENHRY and CDR2 SYGVKD. The length of the CDR3 is 17 residues.